The sequence of this T cell receptor (beta chain) was determined in a study of T cells in Graves' hyperthyroidism and ophthalmopathy. This clonotype was observed at least ten times. The target antigen is unknown. Each 10 ml fresh peripheral blood draw supplied the PBMCs. Researchers took RNA transcripts and amplified the TCR beta CDR3 regions from them. With the HTBI primer set, the TCR CDR3 went through a first round of RT-PCR. Each CDR3 protein is one row after TCRdb ran MiXCR on the multiplex PCR reads. The sample yields roughly 420,000 distinct CDR3 sequences, roughly 15% seen once. Study-wide results and limits: The model's output predicted ophthalmopathy at a median of roughly 6.9 months prior to onset. Blood also held most thyroid clonotypes expanded beyond 0.001.

Sequencing was carried out using blood. The TCR sequence derives from a woman aged 18-35 years with Graves' hyperthyroidism.

The CDR3 reads CASSQGQKATNEKLFF. CDR3 DNA: TGCGCCAGCAGCCAGGGACAGAAGGCAACTAATGAAAAACTGTTTTTT. The chain recombines TRBV4-3 with TRBJ1-4; 7 bases map to TRBD1. Per germline, CDR1 LGHNA and CDR2 YSLEER. CDR3 size: 16 residues. J gave up 0 bases and V 3 bases, and 4 bases lay outside the gene matches.